The TCR beta chain described here comes from a study of tumor-infiltrating lymphocytes in primary liver carcinoma. Study-wide context: Samples returned roughly 3.65 to 7.5 million productive TCRbeta reads each. Read depth did not differ significantly between tissue types. Notes on the study in general: Blood's top-250-clone fraction was significantly lower than that of tumors (p = 0.039).

The researchers obtained blood RNA from unsorted whole blood and also extracted germline DNA. The V gene end was trimmed by 5 bases and the J gene end by 3 bases; junction bases not matched to a gene: 11. Germline V gene sequence: CDR1 SGHAT, CDR2 FQNNGV. The CDR3 totals 17 residues. From roughly 0.45 ug total RNA, TCR beta cDNA was generated with a primer in the constant region. Library construction for TCR beta comprised three nested multiplex PCR rounds performed with slightly modified ARM-PCR. With TRBV1-TRBV30 forward primers and a C-beta reverse primer, the first two PCR rounds were run for roughly 9 cycles each. MiXCR, applied by TCRdb to the multiplex PCR reads, yields one record per CDR3 protein. The sample contains about 200,000 distinct CDR3 sequences, less than 70% of which appear only once. By share, this clonotype counts as medium-sized. No antigen is known for it.

The specimen was peripheral blood. This sequence originates from a woman aged 55-69 years with primary liver carcinoma and hepatitis B virus infection. The V gene is TRBV11-2, the J gene TRBJ1-1; the match to TRBD1 covers 11 bases. The CDR3 is CASSRGQGAFLDTEAFF. The CDR3, as DNA: TGTGCCAGCAGCCGTGGACAGGGGGCTTTCTTGGACACTGAAGCTTTCTTT. The whole variable domain, remainder taken from reference TRBV11-2 and TRBJ1-1, is EAGVAQSPRYKIIEKRQSVAFWCNPISGHATLYWYQQILGQGPKLLIQFQNNGVVDDSQLPKDRFSAERLKGVDSTLKIQPAKLEDSAVYLCASSRGQGAFLDTEAFFGQGTRLTVV.